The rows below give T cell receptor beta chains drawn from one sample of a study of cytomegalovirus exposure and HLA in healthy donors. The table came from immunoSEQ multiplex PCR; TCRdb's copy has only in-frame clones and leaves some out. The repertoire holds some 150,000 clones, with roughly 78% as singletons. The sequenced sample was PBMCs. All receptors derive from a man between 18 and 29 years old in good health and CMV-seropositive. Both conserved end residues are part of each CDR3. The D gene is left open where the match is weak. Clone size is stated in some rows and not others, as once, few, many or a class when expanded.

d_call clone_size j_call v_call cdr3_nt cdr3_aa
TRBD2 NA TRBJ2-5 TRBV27 TGTGCCAGCAGATCTCCCGGACTAGCGGGGAAGGGTCGTCAAGAGACCCAGTACTTC CASRSPGLAGKGRQETQYF
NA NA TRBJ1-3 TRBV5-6 TGTGCCAGCAGCCTACAGGGTTCCTCTGGAAACACCATATATTTT CASSLQGSSGNTIYF
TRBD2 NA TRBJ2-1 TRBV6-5 TGTGCCAGCAAAAGATCGCGGGAGGGGAATGAGCAGTTCTTC CASKRSREGNEQFF
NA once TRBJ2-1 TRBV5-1 TGCGCCAGCAGCGACCCGGGACTTATGTACAATGAGCAGTTCTTC CASSDPGLMYNEQFF
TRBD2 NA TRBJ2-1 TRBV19 TGTGCCAGTAGTATAATCGAGCGGGATTACAATGAGCAGTTCTTC CASSIIERDYNEQFF
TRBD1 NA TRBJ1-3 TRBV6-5 TGTGCCAGCAGCCCCGGGACAGCATCTGGAAACACCATATATTTT CASSPGTASGNTIYF
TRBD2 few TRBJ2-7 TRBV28 TGTGCCAGCAGTGCTAGCGGAATCCAAACCTACGAGCAGTACTTC CASSASGIQTYEQYF
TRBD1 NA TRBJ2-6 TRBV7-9 TGTGCCAGCAGCCCTCGGACAGGCTCTGGGGCCAACGTCCTGACTTTC CASSPRTGSGANVLTF
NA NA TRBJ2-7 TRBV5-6 TGTGCCAGCAACCCTATGGGCCCGCACGAGCAGTACTTC CASNPMGPHEQYF
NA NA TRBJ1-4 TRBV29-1 TGCAGCGTCCTCGGGGAAAAACTGTTTTTT CSVLGEKLFF
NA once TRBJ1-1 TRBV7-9 TGTGCCAGCAGCTTAGAGGAGAGCACTGAAGCTTTCTTT CASSLEESTEAFF
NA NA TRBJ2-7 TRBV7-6 TGTGCCAGCAGCTTAGGAGGCCAGTCCTACGGGCAGTACTTC CASSLGGQSYGQYF
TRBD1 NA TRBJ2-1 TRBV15 TGTGCCACCAGGGGGGACAGGCTGATTCTCAACAATGAGCAGTTCTTC CATRGDRLILNNEQFF
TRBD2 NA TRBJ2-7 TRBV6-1 TGTGCCAGCAGTGATATTACTAGCGGGTCCTACGAGCAGTACTTC CASSDITSGSYEQYF
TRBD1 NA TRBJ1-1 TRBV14 TGTGCCAGCAGCCCCCAACAGGGGGGCACTGAAGCTTTCTTT CASSPQQGGTEAFF
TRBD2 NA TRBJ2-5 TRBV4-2 TGTGCCAGCAGCCAAGCTTCCTCGGGACTAGCATCGGAGACCCAGTACTTC CASSQASSGLASETQYF
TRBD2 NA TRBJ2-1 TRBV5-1 TGCGCCAGCAGCACCGGACTAGCGGGAGTTCGGGAGCAGTTCTTC CASSTGLAGVREQFF
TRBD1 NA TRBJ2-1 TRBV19 TGTGCCAGTAGTATTGCATCCGGGACAGGGACATACAATGAGCAGTTCTTC CASSIASGTGTYNEQFF
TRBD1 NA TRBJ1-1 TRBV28 TGTGCCAGCAGTTCGTTCCGGGACAGGGAAGGAGACACTGAAGCTTTCTTT CASSSFRDREGDTEAFF
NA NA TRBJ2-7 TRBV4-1 TGCGCCAGCAGCCAAGATTTCAGGTCTACCTACGAGCAGTACTTC CASSQDFRSTYEQYF
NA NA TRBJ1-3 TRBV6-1 TGTGCCAGCAGTGAAGCGTCAGGGGGAAACACCATATATTTT CASSEASGGNTIYF
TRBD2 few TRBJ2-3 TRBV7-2 TGTGCCAGCAGCTTAGCGCAAACTAGCGGGAGTCCAGATACGCAGTATTTT CASSLAQTSGSPDTQYF
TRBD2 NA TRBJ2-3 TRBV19 TGTGCCAGTTCAACCGTCGGGACTAGCGGATACAACACAGATACGCAGTATTTT CASSTVGTSGYNTDTQYF
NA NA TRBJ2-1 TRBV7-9 TGTTCCAGCAGCTTAGGACGGGTAGCGGCTATCAATGAGCAGTTCTTC CSSSLGRVAAINEQFF
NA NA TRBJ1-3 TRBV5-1 TGCGCCAGCAGCGGAGGGAGTTCTGGAAACACCATATATTTT CASSGGSSGNTIYF
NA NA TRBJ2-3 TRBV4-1 TGCGCCAGCAGAACCGACCCTAGCGGCACAGATACGCAGTATTTT CASRTDPSGTDTQYF
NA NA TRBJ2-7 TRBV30 TGTGCCTGGAGTGCTAGGAGCGAGCAGTACTTC CAWSARSEQYF
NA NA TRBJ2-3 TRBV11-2 TGTGCCAGCAGCTCGCTACAGGGCGCGGCAGATACGCAGTATTTT CASSSLQGAADTQYF
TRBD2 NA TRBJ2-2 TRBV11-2 TGTGCCAGCAGCCCAGGACTAGCGGGGATACGCACCGGGGAGCTGTTTTTT CASSPGLAGIRTGELFF
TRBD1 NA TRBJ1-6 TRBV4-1 TGCGCCAGCAGCCAAGGAGGCCAGACAGGGGAGTCACCCCTCCACTTT CASSQGGQTGESPLHF
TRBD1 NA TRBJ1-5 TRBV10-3 TGTGCCATCAGTGGCGGGGGACAGGGAGAACAGCCCCAGCATTTT CAISGGGQGEQPQHF
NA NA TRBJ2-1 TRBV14 TGTGCCAGCAGCCAAACTGTTGTGGTTGAGCAGTTCTTC CASSQTVVVEQFF
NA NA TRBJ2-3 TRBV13 TGTGCCAGCAGCTTAGATCCGGGTCCAGATACGCAGTATTTT CASSLDPGPDTQYF
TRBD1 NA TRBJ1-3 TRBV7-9 TGTGCCAGCAGCTTAACGGGACAGGCGCAACTCTGGGGAAACACCATATATTTT CASSLTGQAQLWGNTIYF
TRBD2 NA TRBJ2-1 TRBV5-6 TGTGCCAGCAGCGACCGACTAGCGGGAGGTCTAGGGCAGTTCTTC CASSDRLAGGLGQFF
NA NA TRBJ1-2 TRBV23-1 TGCGCCAGCAGTCACCAAACGGGGTATGGCTACACCTTC CASSHQTGYGYTF
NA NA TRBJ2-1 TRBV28 TGTGCCAGCAGGGACTCTCCTCGGAATGAGCAGTTCTTC CASRDSPRNEQFF
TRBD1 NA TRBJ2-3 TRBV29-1 TGCAGCGTTGGCAACTTGGACAGGCAAGGAGATACGCAGTATTTT CSVGNLDRQGDTQYF
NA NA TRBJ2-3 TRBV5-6 TGTGCCAGCAGCTCGATCGGGGAAGGTTCAGATACGCAGTATTTT CASSSIGEGSDTQYF
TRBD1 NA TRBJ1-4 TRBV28 TGTGCCAGCAGGAGCCGGGACAGGCCTTTTTTT CASRSRDRPFF
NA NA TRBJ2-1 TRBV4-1 TGCGCCAGCAGCCAAGATTCCTTCGGTCCGCAGTTCTTC CASSQDSFGPQFF
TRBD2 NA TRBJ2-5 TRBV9 TGTGCCAGCAGCGTTAGACTAGCGGGAGGGGAAGAGACCCAGTACTTC CASSVRLAGGEETQYF
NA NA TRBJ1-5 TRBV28 TGTGCCAGCAGTTTCATGCGGGGGCCCTCTGGCAATCAGCCCCAGCATTTT CASSFMRGPSGNQPQHF
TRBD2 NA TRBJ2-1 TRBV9 TGTGCCAGCAGCGTCCAAGCGGGAGTGCGGGACAATGAGCAGTTCTTC CASSVQAGVRDNEQFF
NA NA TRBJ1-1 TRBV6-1 TGTGCCAGCTGGAAAGGGGGAGGGGGAGGAAAAATGGCTTTCTTT CASWKGGGGGKMAFF
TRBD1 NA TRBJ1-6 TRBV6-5 TGTGCCAGCAGCTACACCTCGGGACAGGGATATTCACCCCTCCACTTT CASSYTSGQGYSPLHF